These T cell receptor beta chains were read from a single sample in a study of CD8 T cells in ankylosing spondylitis. Using its own MiXCR run on the 5' RACE reads, TCRdb lists one record per CDR3 protein. The sample has around 130,000 distinct CDR3 sequences, over 6.5% seen once; the top ten hold 10% to 15%. Sequences were obtained from blood, either unsorted or a sorted T cell fraction (not recorded which). These receptors were taken from a male donor with ankylosing spondylitis or in good health (not recorded which). Both conserved end residues are part of each CDR3. Each record gives: J gene, V gene, D gene, clone size, CDR3 protein, CDR3 DNA. The D gene is left open where the match is weak. The size of a clone is reported for some rows only, either as once, few or many, or as a class for expanded clones.

>TRBJ2-1|TRBV7-8|-|many
CASSLSAGTTYNEQFF
TGTGCCAGCAGCTTAAGTGCAGGGACAACCTACAATGAGCAGTTCTTC
>TRBJ2-1|TRBV20-1|-|-
CSADGLGSYNEQFF
TGCAGTGCGGACGGTCTTGGATCCTACAATGAGCAGTTCTTC
>TRBJ2-6|TRBV3-1|-|-
CASSKEGPWANVLTF
TGTGCCTCCTCCAAGGAGGGCCCTTGGGCCAACGTCCTGACTTTC
>TRBJ2-7|TRBV20-1|TRBD1|many
CSASQQGVKNEQYF
TGCAGTGCTAGTCAACAGGGGGTAAAAAACGAGCAGTACTTC
>TRBJ2-1|TRBV7-2|-|many
CASSSSSVAYNEQFF
TGTGCCAGCAGCTCATCCTCCGTGGCCTACAATGAGCAGTTCTTC
>TRBJ2-3|TRBV13|-|many
CASTLQYF
TGTGCCAGCACCCTGCAGTATTTT
>TRBJ2-1|TRBV20-1|-|-
CSAIYSYNEQFF
TGCAGTGCTATATACAGTTACAATGAGCAGTTCTTC
>TRBJ2-1|TRBV7-2|-|many
CASSPIAGTGNEQFF
TGTGCCAGCAGCCCCATCGCAGGGACCGGCAATGAGCAGTTCTTC
>TRBJ1-2|TRBV14|-|-
CASSQGDGYGYTF
TGTGCCAGCAGCCAAGGGGATGGGTATGGCTACACCTTC
>TRBJ1-5|TRBV20-1|-|many
CSAPRNNQPQHF
TGCAGTGCACCTAGGAACAATCAGCCCCAGCATTTT